The 21 T cell receptor beta chains listed next were all sequenced from one sample in a study of identical twins (dated by TCRdb to 2016 to 2017). Libraries came from 5' RACE. Sequenced using an Illumina HiSeq 2000. Clones were called with MiXCR by TCRdb after fastp trimmed the public reads at Q25, and only in-frame beta chains were retained. A single entry per CDR3 protein holds the most common genes and DNA from its merged rows. This sample comprises approximately 1.8 million distinct CDR3 sequences, roughly a third of them detected only once. Jointly, the top ten make up around 0.25% of the sample. The sample comprised cord blood. Receptors were obtained from a newborn girl in good health.

There are many counts of this clonotype. J is TRBJ1-2 and V is TRBV20-1, with 8 bases identical to TRBD1. The CDR3 contains 12 residues. The V gene end was trimmed by 4 bases and the J gene end by 4 bases; junction bases not matched to a gene: 2. CDR1 is DFQATT, CDR2 SNEGSKA, per germline (reference sequence). Here the CDR3 reads CSATTGGYGYTF. CDR3 DNA: TGCAGTGCTACTACAGGGGGCTATGGCTACACCTTC.

The rearrangement joins TRBV4-1 to TRBJ1-1, with D perhaps TRBD1 (5 bases). Trimming took 6 bases from V and 5 from J, leaving 16 bases between them. CDR3 length: 14 residues. Germline CDR1 and CDR2: MGHRA and YSYEKL. This chain's CDR3 is CASRPRGARTEAFF. The CDR3 nucleotides read TGCGCCAGCAGGCCTCGCGGGGCGAGGACTGAAGCTTTCTTT.

This clonotype was observed at least ten times. This chain uses TRBV10-3 with TRBJ2-3; 14 bases map to TRBD2. Germline lookup yields CDR1 ENHRY and CDR2 SYGVKD. Germline trimming cut 4 bases from V and 3 bases from J; bases unmatched to any gene: 9. CDR3 length: 18 amino acids. In DNA form, the CDR3 reads TGTGCCATCAGTGGGGTTGGGACTAGCGGGGGACCGACAGATACGCAGTATTTT. Translated: CAISGVGTSGGPTDTQYF.

This clonotype turned up a few times. V and J are TRBV25-1 and TRBJ2-2; 7 bases match TRBD2. This CDR3 spans 15 amino acids. The junction had 1 base not matched to a gene; V was cut back by 3 bases and J by 0 bases. Germline CDR1 MGHDK, CDR2 SYGVNS. Here the CDR3 DNA reads TGTGCCAGCAGTGATGGACTAGCGAACACCGGGGAGCTGTTTTTT. Its protein is CASSDGLANTGELFF.

This clonotype was recorded many times. This rearrangement joins TRBV20-1 to TRBJ2-1; 7 bases agree with TRBD2. V gave up 3 bases and J gave up 3 bases; unmatched junction bases: 2. The CDR3 spans 13 residues. The germline V gene encodes CDR1 DFQATT and CDR2 SNEGSKA (reference sequence). In DNA form, the CDR3 reads TGCAGTGCTAGGGCGGGAGACTACAATGAGCAGTTCTTC. Residues: CSARAGDYNEQFF.

This clonotype was seen more than once but under ten times. V is TRBV7-9 and J is TRBJ2-1; D is undetermined. The CDR3 runs to 16 residues. The ends were cut back, 0 bases at V and 6 bases at J, with 15 bases in the middle. Germline-derived CDR1 and CDR2 are SEHNR and FQNEAQ (reference sequence). In nucleotides, the CDR3 is TGTGCCAGCAGCTTAGCCCCGATAGTGGAAGTCAATGAGCAGTTCTTC. Its translation is CASSLAPIVEVNEQFF.

Only a few counts were recorded for this clonotype. The chain couples TRBV5-1 to TRBJ1-3; D uncertain. CDR1 and CDR2 from the germline V gene are SGHRS and YFSETQ. The V end lost 4 bases, the J end lost 0 bases, and 14 bases lay between the germline ends. The length of the CDR3 is 16 residues. CDR3 region: CASSRLSRNSGNTIYF. The CDR3 DNA sequence: TGCGCCAGCAGCCGTTTAAGTAGGAACTCTGGAAACACCATATATTTT.

This clonotype was counted only a few times. This rearrangement joins TRBV20-1 to TRBJ2-5, with 8 bases lining up with TRBD1. The CDR3 covers 13 residues. Per germline, CDR1 DFQATT and CDR2 SNEGSKA (reference sequence). The V gene end was trimmed by 3 bases and the J gene end by 6 bases; junction bases not matched to a gene: 6. In DNA form, the CDR3 reads TGCAGTGCTAGCCGGACAGGGACCAAGACCCAGTACTTC. As protein: CSASRTGTKTQYF.

The chain couples TRBV6-1 to TRBJ1-1; D not resolved. CDR3 size: 16 residues. Trimming shortened V by 0 bases and J by 0 bases, and 11 bases separated the two germline ends. From germline, CDR1 is MNHNS and CDR2 SASEGT. The CDR3 loop is CASSEAAVVMNTEAFF. The CDR3 coding sequence is TGTGCCAGCAGTGAAGCCGCGGTAGTCATGAACACTGAAGCTTTCTTT.

The chain carries TRBV5-1 and TRBJ2-5; D unresolved. Deletions cut 6 bases from V and 7 bases from J, with 7 bases between. Looked up from germline, CDR1 is SGHRS and CDR2 is YFSETQ. This CDR3 has 10 amino acids. For the CDR3, the DNA is TGCGCCAGCATCCCCGGGACCCAGTACTTC. Translated, it gives CASIPGTQYF.

This clonotype was counted only a few times. The gene calls are TRBV10-3 and TRBJ2-7, with 10 bases identical to TRBD2. CDR3 length: 15 residues. Germline V gene lookup returns CDR1 ENHRY and CDR2 SYGVKD. Germline trimming cut 9 bases from V and 0 bases from J; bases unmatched to any gene: 8. CDR3 sequence (DNA): TGTGCCATTCAGCGGGAGGGCCTCAGCTCCTACGAGCAGTACTTC. Its translation is CAIQREGLSSYEQYF.

V gene TRBV11-2 combines with J gene TRBJ2-7; 7 bases map to TRBD1. In germline, CDR1 is SGHAT, CDR2 FQNNGV. This CDR3 contains 17 residues. V lost 3 bases, J lost 1 base, and 12 bases stayed unmatched. The CDR3 bases are TGTGCCAGCAGCTTTAGGGGGCGACTACCTTCGTCCTACGAGCAGTACTTC. This gives the protein CASSFRGRLPSSYEQYF.

The chain combines TRBV28 with TRBJ2-5; possible D gene TRBD1, 5 bases. The V gene lost 2 bases and the J gene lost 11 bases, with 18 bases spanning the gap. Germline V gene lookup returns CDR1 MDHEN and CDR2 SYDVKM. This CDR3 spans 14 amino acids. CDR3 coding DNA: TGTGCCAGCAGTTTACCAGGGAATACAGATGAGCAGTACTTC. This gives the protein CASSLPGNTDEQYF.

The gene calls are TRBV28 and TRBJ1-5; the match to TRBD1 covers 7 bases. This CDR3 comprises 14 residues. V shed 7 bases, J shed 3 bases, and the junction held 6 bases outside the gene matches. Germline CDR1 reads MDHEN; CDR2 reads SYDVKM. CDR3 nucleotide sequence: TGTGCCAGCATTTTCGGACAGGTCAATCAGCCCCAGCATTTT. Encoded protein: CASIFGQVNQPQHF.

The chain carries TRBV29-1 and TRBJ2-5; 9 positions agree with TRBD2. V was pared by 5 bases and J by 11 bases, with 12 bases of the junction left unmatched. The CDR3 sequence is 13 residues long. Germline CDR1 SQVTM, CDR2 ANQGSEA. In DNA, the CDR3 is TGCAGCGTTAACAGCGGGGGGCTTTTGGAGCAGTACTTC. This encodes CSVNSGGLLEQYF.

This clonotype appeared a few times. This chain connects TRBV6-1 to TRBJ1-2; unclear D gene. The V and J ends lost 8 bases and 5 bases respectively, with 12 bases between them. The CDR3 contains 12 residues. Germline-derived CDR1 and CDR2 are MNHNS and SASEGT. The CDR3 loop is CASDLSQYGYTF. DNA for the CDR3: TGTGCCAGCGACCTCTCGCAGTATGGCTACACCTTC.

This clonotype was detected a few times. The chain employs TRBV5-1 and TRBJ2-7; a weak D match, TRBD2 (6 bases). This CDR3 region has 15 residues. Deletions cut 0 bases from V and 1 base from J, with 11 bases between. The germline gives CDR1 SGHRS, CDR2 YFSETQ. The CDR3 sequence is CASSLGDWISYEQYF. The CDR3 DNA reads as TGCGCCAGCAGCTTGGGGGACTGGATATCCTACGAGCAGTACTTC. Combining the CDR3 with reference TRBV5-1 and TRBJ2-7 gives the whole variable domain KAGVTQTPRYLIKTRGQQVTLSCSPISGHRSVSWYQQTPGQGLQFLFEYFSETQRNKGNFPGRFSGRQFSNSRSEMNVSTLELGDSALYLCASSLGDWISYEQYFGPGTRLTVT.

The CDR3 sequence: CSASGRVSSYEQYF. DNA for the CDR3: TGCAGTGCTAGTGGAAGGGTTAGCTCCTACGAGCAGTACTTC. The chain carries TRBV20-1 and TRBJ2-7; no clear D gene. V lost 3 bases, J lost 0 bases, and 12 bases lay in between. Germline assignment: CDR1 DFQATT and CDR2 SNEGSKA (reference sequence). The CDR3 covers 14 residues.

This chain links TRBV18 with TRBJ1-1; tentatively, D is TRBD1 (5 bases). V was shortened by 8 bases and J by 11 bases, with 18 bases between the two germline ends. CDR1 and CDR2 from the germline V gene are KGHSH and LQKENI. CDR3 length equals 12 residues. CDR3 nucleotide sequence: TGTGCCAGCACCATTCAGGGTCCCCAGGCTTTCTTT. Its translation: CASTIQGPQAFF.

This chain joins TRBV5-1 and TRBJ2-1; 10 nucleotides align to TRBD2. Germline values: CDR1 SGHRS, CDR2 YFSETQ. The CDR3 contains 18 residues. After removal of 3 bases from V and 0 bases from J, the junction contained 9 bases not matched to a gene. The CDR3, as DNA: TGCGCCAGCAGCTACGGACTAGCGGCCACTTACTCCTACAATGAGCAGTTCTTC. Its translation is CASSYGLAATYSYNEQFF. Variable domain in full (rest from reference TRBV5-1 and TRBJ2-1): KAGVTQTPRYLIKTRGQQVTLSCSPISGHRSVSWYQQTPGQGLQFLFEYFSETQRNKGNFPGRFSGRQFSNSRSEMNVSTLELGDSALYLCASSYGLAATYSYNEQFFGPGTRLTVL.

This clonotype was picked up a small number of times. The chain carries TRBV27 and TRBJ2-5; 8 bases match TRBD2. CDR3 size: 17 residues. V shed 3 bases and J 5 bases; nucleotides not matched to a gene: 14. Germline assignment: CDR1 MNHEY and CDR2 SMNVEV (reference sequence). In nucleotides, the CDR3 is TGTGCCAGCAGTTTCTCCTTTAGGGGAGCGGGAGACGAGACCCAGTACTTC. This codes for CASSFSFRGAGDETQYF.